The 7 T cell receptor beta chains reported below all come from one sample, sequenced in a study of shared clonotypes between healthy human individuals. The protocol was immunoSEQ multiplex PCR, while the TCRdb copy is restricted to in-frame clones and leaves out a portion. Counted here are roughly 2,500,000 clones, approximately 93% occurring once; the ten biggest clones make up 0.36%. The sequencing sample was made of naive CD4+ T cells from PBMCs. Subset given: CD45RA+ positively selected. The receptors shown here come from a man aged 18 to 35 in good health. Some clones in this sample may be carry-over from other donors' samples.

CDR3 residues: CASSYSAAPSPFF. CDR3 DNA: TGTGCCAGCAGTTACTCCGCGGCCCCCTCACCGTTCTTC. The rearrangement joins TRBV6-6 to TRBJ2-1; D uncertain. V shed 0 bases and J shed 15 bases, with 15 bases lying between them. CDR1 is MNHNY and CDR2 is SVGAGI in the germline V gene (reference sequence). CDR3 length: 13 amino acids.

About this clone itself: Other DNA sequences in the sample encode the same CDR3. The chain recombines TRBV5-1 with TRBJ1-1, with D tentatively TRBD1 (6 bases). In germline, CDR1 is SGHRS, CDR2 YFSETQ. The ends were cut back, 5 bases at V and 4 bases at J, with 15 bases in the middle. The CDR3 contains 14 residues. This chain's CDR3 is CASSSQGGGTEAFF. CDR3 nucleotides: TGCGCCAGCAGTTCCCAGGGAGGGGGCACTGAAGCTTTCTTT.

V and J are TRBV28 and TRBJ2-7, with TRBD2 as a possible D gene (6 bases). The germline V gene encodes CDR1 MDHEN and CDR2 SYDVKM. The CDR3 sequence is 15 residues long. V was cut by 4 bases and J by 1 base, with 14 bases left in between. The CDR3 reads CASSSSGGRSYEQYF. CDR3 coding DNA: TGTGCCAGCAGTTCCTCCGGGGGTAGGTCCTACGAGCAGTACTTC.

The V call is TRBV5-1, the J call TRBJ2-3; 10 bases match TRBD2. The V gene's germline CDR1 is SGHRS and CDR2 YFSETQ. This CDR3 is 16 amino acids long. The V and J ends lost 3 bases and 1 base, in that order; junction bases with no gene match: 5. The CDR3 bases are TGCGCCAGCAGCTCCTGGACTAGCGGTGGCACAGATACGCAGTATTTT. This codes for CASSSWTSGGTDTQYF.

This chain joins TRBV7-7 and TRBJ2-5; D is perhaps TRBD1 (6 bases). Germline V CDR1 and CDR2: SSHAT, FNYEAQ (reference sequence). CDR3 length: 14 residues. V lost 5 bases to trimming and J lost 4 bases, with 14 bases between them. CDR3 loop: CASSAQTGSETQYF. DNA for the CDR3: TGTGCCAGCAGCGCCCAAACAGGGTCAGAGACCCAGTACTTC. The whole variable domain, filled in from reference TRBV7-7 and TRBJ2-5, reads GAGVSQSPRYKVTKRGQDVTLRCDPISSHATLYWYQQALGQGPEFLTYFNYEAQPDKSGLPSDRFSAERPEGSISTLTIQRTEQRDSAMYRCASSAQTGSETQYFGPGTRLLVL.

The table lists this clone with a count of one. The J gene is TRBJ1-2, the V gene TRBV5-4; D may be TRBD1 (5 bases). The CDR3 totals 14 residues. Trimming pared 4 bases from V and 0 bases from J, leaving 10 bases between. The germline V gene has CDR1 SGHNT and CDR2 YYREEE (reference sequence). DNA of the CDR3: TGTGCCAGCAGCCGGAGGGGCTCTAACTATGGCTACACCTTC. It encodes CASSRRGSNYGYTF.

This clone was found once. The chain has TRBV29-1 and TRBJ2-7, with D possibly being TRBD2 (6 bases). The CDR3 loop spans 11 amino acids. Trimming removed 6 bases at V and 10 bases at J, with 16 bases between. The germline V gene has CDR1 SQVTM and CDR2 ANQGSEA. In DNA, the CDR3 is TGCAGCGTCCTACGGCGGGGAAACCAGTACTTC. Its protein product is CSVLRRGNQYF.